This TCR beta chain came from a study of cytomegalovirus exposure and HLA in healthy donors. Sequencing was performed with immunoSEQ multiplex PCR; in TCRdb, only in-frame clones are kept and a portion is missing. The table records roughly 240,000 clones, around nine tenths of them present only once. The CDR3 is made up of 13 amino acids. The V end lost 10 bases, the J end lost 2 bases, and 15 bases lay between the germline ends. The germline V gene has CDR1 WSHSY and CDR2 SAAADI. V gene TRBV10-2 combines with J gene TRBJ2-7; a weak D match, TRBD1 (5 bases). The specimen was PBMCs. This receptor was obtained from a man aged 18 to 35 in good health and CMV-seronegative. The CDR3 DNA sequence: TGCGCCACCCGACTGGGGCAGCCCTACGAGCAGTACTTC. It yields the protein CATRLGQPYEQYF.